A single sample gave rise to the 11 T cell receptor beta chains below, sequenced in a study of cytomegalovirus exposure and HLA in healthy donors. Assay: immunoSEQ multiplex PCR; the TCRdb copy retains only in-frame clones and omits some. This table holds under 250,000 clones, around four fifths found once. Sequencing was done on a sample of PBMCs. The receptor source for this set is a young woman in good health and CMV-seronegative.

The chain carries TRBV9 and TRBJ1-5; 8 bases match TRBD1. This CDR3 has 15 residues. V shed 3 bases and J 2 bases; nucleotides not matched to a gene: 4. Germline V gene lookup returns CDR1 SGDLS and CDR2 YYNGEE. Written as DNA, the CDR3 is TGTGCCAGCAGCGCAGGACAGGGCGGCAATCAGCCCCAGCATTTT. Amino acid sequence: CASSAGQGGNQPQHF.

DNA for the CDR3: TGTGCCAGCAGCTTAGGCGGAAAAACCCCCGGGGAGCTGTTTTTT. Its translation is CASSLGGKTPGELFF. The J gene is TRBJ2-2, the V gene TRBV7-3; the D is unclear. V dropped 2 bases and J dropped 6 bases, with 13 bases sitting between them. The CDR3 loop spans 15 amino acids. The V gene's germline CDR1 is SGHTA and CDR2 FQGTGA.

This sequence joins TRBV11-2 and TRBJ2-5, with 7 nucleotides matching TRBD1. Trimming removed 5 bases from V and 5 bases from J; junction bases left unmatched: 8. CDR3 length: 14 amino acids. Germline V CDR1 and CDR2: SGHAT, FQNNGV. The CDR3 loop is CASSQSRGWETQYF. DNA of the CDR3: TGTGCCAGCAGCCAGAGCAGGGGGTGGGAGACCCAGTACTTC.

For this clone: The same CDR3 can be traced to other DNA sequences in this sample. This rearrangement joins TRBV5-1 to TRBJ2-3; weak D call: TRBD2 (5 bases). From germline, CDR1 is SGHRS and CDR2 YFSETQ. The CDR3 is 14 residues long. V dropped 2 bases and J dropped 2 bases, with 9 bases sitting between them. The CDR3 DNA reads TGCGCCAGCAGCTTAGCGGTCCCCACAGATACGCAGTATTTT. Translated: CASSLAVPTDTQYF. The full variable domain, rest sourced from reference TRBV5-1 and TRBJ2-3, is KAGVTQTPRYLIKTRGQQVTLSCSPISGHRSVSWYQQTPGQGLQFLFEYFSETQRNKGNFPGRFSGRQFSNSRSEMNVSTLELGDSALYLCASSLAVPTDTQYFGPGTRLTVL.

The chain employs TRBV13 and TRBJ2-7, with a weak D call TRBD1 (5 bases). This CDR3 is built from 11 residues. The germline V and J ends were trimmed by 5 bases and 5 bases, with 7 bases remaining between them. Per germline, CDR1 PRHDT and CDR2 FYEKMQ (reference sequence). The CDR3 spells CASSLTDEQYF. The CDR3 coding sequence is TGTGCCAGCAGCCTGACAGACGAGCAGTACTTC.

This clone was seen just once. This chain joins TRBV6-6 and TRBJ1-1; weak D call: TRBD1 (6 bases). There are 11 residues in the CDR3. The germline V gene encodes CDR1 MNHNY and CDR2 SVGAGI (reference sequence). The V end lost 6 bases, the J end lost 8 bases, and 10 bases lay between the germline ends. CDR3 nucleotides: TGTGCCAGCAGAACCGACAGGGAAGCTTTCTTT. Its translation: CASRTDREAFF.

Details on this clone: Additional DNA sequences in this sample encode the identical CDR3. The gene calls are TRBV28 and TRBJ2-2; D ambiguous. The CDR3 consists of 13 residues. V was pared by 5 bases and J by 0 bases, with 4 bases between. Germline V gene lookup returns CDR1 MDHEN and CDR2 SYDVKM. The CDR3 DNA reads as TGTGCCAGCAGTCTCTCGAACACCGGGGAGCTGTTTTTT. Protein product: CASSLSNTGELFF.

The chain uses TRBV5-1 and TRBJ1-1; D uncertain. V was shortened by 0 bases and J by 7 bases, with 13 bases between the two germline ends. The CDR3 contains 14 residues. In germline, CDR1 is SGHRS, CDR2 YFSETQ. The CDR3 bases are TGCGCCAGCAGCTTGGCCGGGCCGACGGGTGAAGCTTTCTTT. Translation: CASSLAGPTGEAFF.

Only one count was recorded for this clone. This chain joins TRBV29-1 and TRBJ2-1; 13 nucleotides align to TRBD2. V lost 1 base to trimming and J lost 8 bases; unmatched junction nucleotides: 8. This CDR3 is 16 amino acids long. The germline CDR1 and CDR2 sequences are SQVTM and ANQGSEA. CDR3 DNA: TGCAGCGTTGAAGGAGGGACTAGCGGGATTTTCGATGAGCAGTTCTTC. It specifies CSVEGGTSGIFDEQFF.

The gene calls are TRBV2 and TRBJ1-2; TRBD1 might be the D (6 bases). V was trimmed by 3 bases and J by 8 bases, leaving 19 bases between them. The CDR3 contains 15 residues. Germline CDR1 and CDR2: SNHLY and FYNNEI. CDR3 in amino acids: CASSEGAGGISGYTF. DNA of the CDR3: TGTGCCAGCAGTGAGGGGGCAGGCGGGATTAGCGGCTACACCTTC.

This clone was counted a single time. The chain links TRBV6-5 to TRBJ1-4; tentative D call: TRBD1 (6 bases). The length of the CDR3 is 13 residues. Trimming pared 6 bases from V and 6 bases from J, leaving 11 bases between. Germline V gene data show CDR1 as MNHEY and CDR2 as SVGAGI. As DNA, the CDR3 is TGTGCCAGCAGAACCGGGGGCCATGAAAAACTGTTTTTT. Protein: CASRTGGHEKLFF.